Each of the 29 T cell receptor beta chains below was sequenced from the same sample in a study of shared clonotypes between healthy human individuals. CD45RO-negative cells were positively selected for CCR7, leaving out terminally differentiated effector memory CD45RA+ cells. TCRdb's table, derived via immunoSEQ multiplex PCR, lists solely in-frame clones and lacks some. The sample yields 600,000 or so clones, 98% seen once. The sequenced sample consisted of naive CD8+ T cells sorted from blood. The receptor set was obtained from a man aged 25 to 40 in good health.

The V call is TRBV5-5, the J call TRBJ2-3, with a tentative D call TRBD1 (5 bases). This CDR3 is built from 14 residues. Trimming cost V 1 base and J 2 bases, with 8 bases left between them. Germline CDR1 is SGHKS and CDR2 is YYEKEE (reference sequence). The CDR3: CASSLRGTTDTQYF. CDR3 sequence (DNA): TGTGCCAGCAGCTTGAGGGGAACCACAGATACGCAGTATTTT.

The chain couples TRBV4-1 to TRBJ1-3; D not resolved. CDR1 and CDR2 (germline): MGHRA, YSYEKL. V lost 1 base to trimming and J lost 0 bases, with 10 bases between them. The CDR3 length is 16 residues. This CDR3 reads CASSQGQAGSGNTIYF. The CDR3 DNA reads TGCGCCAGCAGCCAAGGGCAGGCCGGCTCTGGAAACACCATATATTTT.

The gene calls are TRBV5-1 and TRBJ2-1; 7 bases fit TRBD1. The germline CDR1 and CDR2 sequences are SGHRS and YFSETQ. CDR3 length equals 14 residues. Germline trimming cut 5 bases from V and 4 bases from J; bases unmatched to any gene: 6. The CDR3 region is CASRVGQPYNEQFF. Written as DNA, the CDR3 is TGCGCCAGCAGGGTGGGACAGCCGTACAATGAGCAGTTCTTC.

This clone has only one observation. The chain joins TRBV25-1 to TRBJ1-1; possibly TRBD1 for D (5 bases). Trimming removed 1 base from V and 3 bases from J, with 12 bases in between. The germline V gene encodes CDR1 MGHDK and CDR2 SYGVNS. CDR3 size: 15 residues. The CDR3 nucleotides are TGTGCCAGCAGTGAATTGGGGGGTTTGGACACTGAAGCTTTCTTT. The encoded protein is CASSELGGLDTEAFF.

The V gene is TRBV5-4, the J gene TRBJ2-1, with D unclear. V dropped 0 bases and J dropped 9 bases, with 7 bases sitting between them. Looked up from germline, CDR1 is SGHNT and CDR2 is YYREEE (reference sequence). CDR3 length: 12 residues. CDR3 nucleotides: TGTGCCAGCAGCTTGGGAAGTGGTGAGCAGTTCTTC. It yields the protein CASSLGSGEQFF.

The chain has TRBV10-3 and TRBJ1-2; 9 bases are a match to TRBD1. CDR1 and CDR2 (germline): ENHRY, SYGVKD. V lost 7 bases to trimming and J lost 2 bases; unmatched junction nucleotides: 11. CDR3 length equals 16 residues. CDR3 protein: CAINKKQGAGNYGYTF. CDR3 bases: TGTGCCATCAACAAGAAACAGGGGGCCGGGAACTATGGCTACACCTTC.

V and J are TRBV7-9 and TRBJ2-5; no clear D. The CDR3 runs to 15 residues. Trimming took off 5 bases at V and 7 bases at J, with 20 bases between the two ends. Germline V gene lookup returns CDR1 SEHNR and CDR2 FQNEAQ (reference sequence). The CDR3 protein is CASSTSEPPGRTQYF. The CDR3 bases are TGTGCCAGCAGCACTTCGGAGCCGCCCGGACGGACCCAGTACTTC.

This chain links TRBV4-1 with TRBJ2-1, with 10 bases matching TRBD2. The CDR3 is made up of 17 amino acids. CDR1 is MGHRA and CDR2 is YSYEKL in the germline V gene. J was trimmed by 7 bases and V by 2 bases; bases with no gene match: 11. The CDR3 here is CASSQFQSGRAMNEQFF. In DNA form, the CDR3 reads TGCGCCAGCAGCCAATTCCAGAGCGGGAGGGCTATGAATGAGCAGTTCTTC.

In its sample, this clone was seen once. The CDR3 here is CASSMMVPRTGKEKLFF. The CDR3 bases are TGTGCCAGTAGTATGATGGTACCGAGGACAGGGAAAGAAAAACTGTTTTTT. The chain combines TRBV19 with TRBJ1-4; TRBD1 agrees at 8 bases. V lost 3 bases to trimming and J lost 8 bases; unmatched junction nucleotides: 14. The CDR3 is 17 residues long. Germline V lookup: CDR1 LNHDA, CDR2 SQIVND (reference sequence).

This CDR3 reads CASSLQTGTGRYEQYF. The CDR3 DNA reads as TGTGCCAGCAGTTTACAGACCGGGACAGGGAGGTACGAGCAGTACTTC. The chain couples TRBV27 to TRBJ2-7, with 9 bases identical to TRBD1. The V gene's germline CDR1 is MNHEY and CDR2 SMNVEV (reference sequence). CDR3 length: 16 residues. With 2 bases clipped from V and 4 bases from J, the junction kept 9 bases outside the gene matches.

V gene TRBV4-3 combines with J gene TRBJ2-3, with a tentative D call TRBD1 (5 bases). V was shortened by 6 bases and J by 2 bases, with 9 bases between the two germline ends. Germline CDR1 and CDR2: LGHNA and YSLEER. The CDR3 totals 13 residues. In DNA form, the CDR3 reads TGCGCCAGCAGGGACACACTCACAGATACGCAGTATTTT. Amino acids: CASRDTLTDTQYF.

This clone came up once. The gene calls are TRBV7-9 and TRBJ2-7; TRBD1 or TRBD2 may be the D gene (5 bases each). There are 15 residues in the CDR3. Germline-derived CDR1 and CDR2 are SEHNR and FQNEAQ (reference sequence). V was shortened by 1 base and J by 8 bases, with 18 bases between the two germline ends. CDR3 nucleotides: TGTGCCAGCAGCTTAGTCGGGACCTACCCTAACAAGCAGTACTTC. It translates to CASSLVGTYPNKQYF. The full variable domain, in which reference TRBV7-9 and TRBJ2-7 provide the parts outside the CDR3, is DTGVSQNPRHKITKRGQNVTFRCDPISEHNRLYWYRQTLGQGPEFLTYFQNEAQLEKSRLLSDRFSAERPKGSFSTLEIQRTEQGDSAMYLCASSLVGTYPNKQYFGPGTRLTVT.

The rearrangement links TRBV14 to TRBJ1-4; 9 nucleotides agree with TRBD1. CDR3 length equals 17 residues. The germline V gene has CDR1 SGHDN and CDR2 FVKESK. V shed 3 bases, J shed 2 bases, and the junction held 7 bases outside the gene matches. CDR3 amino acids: CASSQRGQGSTNEKLFF. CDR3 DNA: TGTGCCAGCAGCCAGAGGGGACAGGGTTCGACTAATGAAAAACTGTTTTTT.

DNA of the CDR3: TGTGCCAGCAGCTCCCGACAGGACCTAAACACTGAAGCTTTCTTT. Amino acids: CASSSRQDLNTEAFF. The chain employs TRBV5-4 and TRBJ1-1, with D possibly being TRBD1 (6 bases). CDR1 is SGHNT and CDR2 is YYREEE in the germline V gene (reference sequence). CDR3 length: 15 residues. Trimming took 3 bases from V and 2 from J, leaving 14 bases between them.

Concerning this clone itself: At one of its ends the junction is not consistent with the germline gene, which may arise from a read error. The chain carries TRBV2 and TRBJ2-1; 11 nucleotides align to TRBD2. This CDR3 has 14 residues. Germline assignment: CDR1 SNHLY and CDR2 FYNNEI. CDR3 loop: CASTELAGDNEQFF. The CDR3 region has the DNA TGTGCCAGCACTGAACTAGCGGGGGACAATGAGCAGTTCTTC.

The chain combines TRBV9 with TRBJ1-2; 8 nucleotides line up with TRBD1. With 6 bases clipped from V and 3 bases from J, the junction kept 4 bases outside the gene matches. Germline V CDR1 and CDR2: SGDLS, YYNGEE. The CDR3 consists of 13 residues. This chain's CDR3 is CASTTDRDYGYTF. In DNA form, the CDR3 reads TGTGCCAGCACCACGGACAGGGACTATGGCTACACCTTC.

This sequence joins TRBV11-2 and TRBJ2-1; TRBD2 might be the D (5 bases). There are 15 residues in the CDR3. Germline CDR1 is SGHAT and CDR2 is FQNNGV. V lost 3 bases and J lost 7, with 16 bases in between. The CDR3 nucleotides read TGTGCCAGCAGCTTGCCCGAGGGCTACAATAATGAGCAGTTCTTC. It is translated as CASSLPEGYNNEQFF.

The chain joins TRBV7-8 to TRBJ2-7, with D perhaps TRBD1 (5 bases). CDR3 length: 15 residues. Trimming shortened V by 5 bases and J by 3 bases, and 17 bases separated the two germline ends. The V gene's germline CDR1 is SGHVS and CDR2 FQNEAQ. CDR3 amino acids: CASSLLGHNVYEQYF. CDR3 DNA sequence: TGTGCCAGCAGCCTCCTCGGACATAACGTCTACGAGCAGTACTTC.

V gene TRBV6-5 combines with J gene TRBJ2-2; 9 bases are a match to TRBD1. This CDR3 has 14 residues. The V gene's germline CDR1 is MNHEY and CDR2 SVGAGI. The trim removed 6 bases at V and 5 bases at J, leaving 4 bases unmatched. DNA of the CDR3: TGTGCCAGCAGGTCCGGACAGGGGACCGGGGAGCTGTTTTTT. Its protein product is CASRSGQGTGELFF.

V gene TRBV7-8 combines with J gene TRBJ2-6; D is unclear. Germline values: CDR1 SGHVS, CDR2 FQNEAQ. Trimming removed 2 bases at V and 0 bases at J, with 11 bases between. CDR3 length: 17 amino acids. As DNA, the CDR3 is TGTGCCAGCAGCTTATCCCCAAAACTCTCTGGGGCCAACGTCCTGACTTTC. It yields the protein CASSLSPKLSGANVLTF.

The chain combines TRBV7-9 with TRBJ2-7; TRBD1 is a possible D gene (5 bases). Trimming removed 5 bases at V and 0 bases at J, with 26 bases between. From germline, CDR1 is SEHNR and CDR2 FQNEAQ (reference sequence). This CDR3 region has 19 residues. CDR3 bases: TGTGCCAGCAGCGCCTGGGCCACTCGGAGTGGGGCCGCCTCCTACGAGCAGTACTTC. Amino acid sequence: CASSAWATRSGAASYEQYF.

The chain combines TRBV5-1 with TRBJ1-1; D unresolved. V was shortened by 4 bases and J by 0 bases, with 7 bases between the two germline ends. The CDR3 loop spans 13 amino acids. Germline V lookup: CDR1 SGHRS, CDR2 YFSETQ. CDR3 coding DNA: TGCGCCAGCAGCGGAGGGATGAACACTGAAGCTTTCTTT. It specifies CASSGGMNTEAFF.

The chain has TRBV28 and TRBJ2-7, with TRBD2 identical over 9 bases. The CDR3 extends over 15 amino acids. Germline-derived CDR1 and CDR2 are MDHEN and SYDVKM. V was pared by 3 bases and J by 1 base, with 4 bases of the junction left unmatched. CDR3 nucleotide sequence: TGTGCCAGCAGTTTGCCTAGCGGGATTTCCTACGAGCAGTACTTC. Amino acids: CASSLPSGISYEQYF.

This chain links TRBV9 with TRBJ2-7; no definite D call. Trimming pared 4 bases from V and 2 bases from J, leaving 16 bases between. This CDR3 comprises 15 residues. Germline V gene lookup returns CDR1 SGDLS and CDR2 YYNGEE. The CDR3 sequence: CASSPGGVETYEQYF. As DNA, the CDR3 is TGTGCCAGCAGCCCCGGCGGAGTAGAGACCTACGAGCAGTACTTC.

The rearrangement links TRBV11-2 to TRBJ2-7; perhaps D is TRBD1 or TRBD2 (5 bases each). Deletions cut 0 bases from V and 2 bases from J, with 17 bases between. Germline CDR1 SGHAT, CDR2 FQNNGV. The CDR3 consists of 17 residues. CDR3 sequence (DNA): TGTGCCAGCAGCTTAGAAGCGAGCCCGGGGCTTACCTACGAGCAGTACTTC. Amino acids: CASSLEASPGLTYEQYF.

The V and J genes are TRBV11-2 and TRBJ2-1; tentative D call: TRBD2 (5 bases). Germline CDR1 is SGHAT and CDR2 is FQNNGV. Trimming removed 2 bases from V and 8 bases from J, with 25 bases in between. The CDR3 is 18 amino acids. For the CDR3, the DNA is TGTGCCAGCAGCTTAAGTAAAGGGAGTGGAATAAGTTACGATGAGCAGTTCTTC. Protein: CASSLSKGSGISYDEQFF.

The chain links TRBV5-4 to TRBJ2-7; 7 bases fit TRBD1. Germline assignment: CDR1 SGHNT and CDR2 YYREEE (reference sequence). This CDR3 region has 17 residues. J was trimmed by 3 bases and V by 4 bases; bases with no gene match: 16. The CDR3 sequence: CASSPSGQGVAIYEQYF. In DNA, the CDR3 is TGTGCCAGCAGCCCCTCCGGGCAGGGGGTTGCAATCTACGAGCAGTACTTC.

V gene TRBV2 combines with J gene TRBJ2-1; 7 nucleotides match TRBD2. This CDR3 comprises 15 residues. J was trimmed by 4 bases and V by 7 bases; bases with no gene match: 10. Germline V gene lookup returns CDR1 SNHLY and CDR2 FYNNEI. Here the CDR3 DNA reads TGTGCCAGCACCACCGGGACTAAGACTTACAATGAGCAGTTCTTC. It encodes CASTTGTKTYNEQFF.

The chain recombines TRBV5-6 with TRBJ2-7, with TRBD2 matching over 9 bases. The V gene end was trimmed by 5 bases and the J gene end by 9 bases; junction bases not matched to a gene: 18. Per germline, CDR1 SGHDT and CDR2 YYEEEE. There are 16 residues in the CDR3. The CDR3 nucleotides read TGTGCCAGCAGTCTGGGGCGGGAGGGCGTTTTGCGCGCGCAGTACTTC. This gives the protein CASSLGREGVLRAQYF.